This TCR beta chain stems from a study of T cell responses to AZD1222 COVID-19 vaccine. Germline loops: CDR1 SGHKS, CDR2 YYEKEE (reference sequence). The V and J ends lost 4 bases and 1 base respectively, with 8 bases between them. The CDR3 length is 13 residues. Libraries were prepared by immunoSEQ multiplex PCR; TCRdb keeps only in-frame clonotypes and omits some of them. This table holds roughly 200,000 clones, roughly 94% found once. The TCR sequence derives from an adult who received the MenACWY meningococcal vaccine as a control. The input for sequencing was peripheral blood, taken 28 days after the second dose of the MenACWY control vaccine. The chain couples TRBV5-5 to TRBJ1-2, with D perhaps TRBD1 (6 bases). The CDR3 loop reads CASSVQGNYGYTF. CDR3 bases: TGTGCCAGCAGCGTACAGGGTAACTATGGCTACACCTTC.